This paragraph reports one TCR beta chain. The germline V and J ends were trimmed by 3 bases and 3 bases, with 14 bases remaining between them. CDR1 is KGHSH, CDR2 LQKENI, per germline. The CDR3 is made up of 15 amino acids. This entry belongs to a study of blood T cell repertoires in COVID-19. Turning to the study itself: Acute and convalescent COVID-19 samples came from the United States, Italy and Spain.

Assay used: immunoSEQ multiplex PCR; TCRdb lists only in-frame clones, some missing. The sample consists of tens of thousands of clones, approximately 86% of them appearing once. The source of this sequence is a woman aged 55-69 years with acute or convalescent COVID-19. Input material: peripheral blood. This sequence joins TRBV18 and TRBJ1-2, with a possible D match to TRBD1 (5 bases). CDR3: CASSPRQGGDYGYTF. As DNA, the CDR3 is TGTGCCAGCTCACCGAGGCAGGGTGGCGACTATGGCTACACCTTC.